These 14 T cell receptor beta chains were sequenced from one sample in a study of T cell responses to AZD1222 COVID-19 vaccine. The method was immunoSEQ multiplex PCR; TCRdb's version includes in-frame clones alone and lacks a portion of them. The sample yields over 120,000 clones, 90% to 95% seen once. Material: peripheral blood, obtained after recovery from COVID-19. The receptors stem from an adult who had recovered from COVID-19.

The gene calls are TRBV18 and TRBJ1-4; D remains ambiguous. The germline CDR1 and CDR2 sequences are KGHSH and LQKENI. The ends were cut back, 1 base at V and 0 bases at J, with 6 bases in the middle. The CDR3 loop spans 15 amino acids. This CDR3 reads CASSPQEATNEKLFF. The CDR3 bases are TGTGCCAGCTCACCACAGGAGGCAACTAATGAAAAACTGTTTTTT.

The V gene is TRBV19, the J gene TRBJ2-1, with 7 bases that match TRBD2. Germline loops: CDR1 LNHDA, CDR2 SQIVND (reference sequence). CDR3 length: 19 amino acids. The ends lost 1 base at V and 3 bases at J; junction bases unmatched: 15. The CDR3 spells CASSIAPSGVPLYYNEQFF. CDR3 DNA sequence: TGTGCCAGTAGTATAGCCCCCAGCGGGGTACCTCTCTACTACAATGAGCAGTTCTTC.

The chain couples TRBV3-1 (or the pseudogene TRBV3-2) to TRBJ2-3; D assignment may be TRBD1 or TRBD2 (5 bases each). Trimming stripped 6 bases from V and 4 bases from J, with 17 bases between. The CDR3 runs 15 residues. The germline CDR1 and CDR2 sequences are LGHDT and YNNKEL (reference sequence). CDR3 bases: TGTGCCAGCAGTCGTGCGGTCGGGGCTCCAGATACGCAGTATTTT. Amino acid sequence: CASSRAVGAPDTQYF.

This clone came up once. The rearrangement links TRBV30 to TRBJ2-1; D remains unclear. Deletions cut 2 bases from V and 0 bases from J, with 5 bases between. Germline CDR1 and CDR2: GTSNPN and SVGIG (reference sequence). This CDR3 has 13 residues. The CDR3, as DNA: TGTGCCTGGAGTATGAGCTCCTACAATGAGCAGTTCTTC. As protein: CAWSMSSYNEQFF. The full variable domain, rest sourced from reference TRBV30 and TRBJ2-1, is SQTIHQWPATLVQPVGSPLSLECTVEGTSNPNLYWYRQAAGRGLQLLFYSVGIGQISSEVPQNLSASRPQDRQFILSSKKLLLSDSGFYLCAWSMSSYNEQFFGPGTRLTVL.

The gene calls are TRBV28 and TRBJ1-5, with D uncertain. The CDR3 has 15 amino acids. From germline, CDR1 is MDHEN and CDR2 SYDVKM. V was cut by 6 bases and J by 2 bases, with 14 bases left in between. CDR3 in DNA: TGTGCCAGCAGCAAAGCGCCAATCGGCAATCAGCCCCAGCATTTT. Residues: CASSKAPIGNQPQHF.

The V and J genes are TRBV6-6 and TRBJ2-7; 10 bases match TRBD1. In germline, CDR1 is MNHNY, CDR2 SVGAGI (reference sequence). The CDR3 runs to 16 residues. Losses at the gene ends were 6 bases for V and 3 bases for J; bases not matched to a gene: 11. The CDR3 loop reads CASRRTGGSFNYEQYF. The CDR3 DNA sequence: TGTGCCAGCAGGCGGACAGGGGGTTCCTTTAACTACGAGCAGTACTTC.

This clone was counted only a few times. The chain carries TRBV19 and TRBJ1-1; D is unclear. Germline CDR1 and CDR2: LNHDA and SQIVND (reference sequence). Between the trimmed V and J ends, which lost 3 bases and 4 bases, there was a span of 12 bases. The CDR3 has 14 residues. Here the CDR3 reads CASSIVPGSTEAFF. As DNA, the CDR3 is TGTGCCAGTAGTATCGTTCCAGGAAGCACTGAAGCTTTCTTT.

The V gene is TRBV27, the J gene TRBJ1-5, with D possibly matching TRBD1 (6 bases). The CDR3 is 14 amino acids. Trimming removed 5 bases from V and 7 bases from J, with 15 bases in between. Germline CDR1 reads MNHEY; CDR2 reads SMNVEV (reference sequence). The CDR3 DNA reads TGTGCCAGCAGTGAATACAGGGTCGGGCAGCCCCAGCATTTT. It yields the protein CASSEYRVGQPQHF.

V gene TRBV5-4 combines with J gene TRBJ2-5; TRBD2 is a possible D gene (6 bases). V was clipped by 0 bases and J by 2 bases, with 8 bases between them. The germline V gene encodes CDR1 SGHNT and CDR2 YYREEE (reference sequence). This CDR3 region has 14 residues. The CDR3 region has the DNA TGTGCCAGCAGCTTGGTAGCGGAACAAGAGACCCAGTACTTC. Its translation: CASSLVAEQETQYF.

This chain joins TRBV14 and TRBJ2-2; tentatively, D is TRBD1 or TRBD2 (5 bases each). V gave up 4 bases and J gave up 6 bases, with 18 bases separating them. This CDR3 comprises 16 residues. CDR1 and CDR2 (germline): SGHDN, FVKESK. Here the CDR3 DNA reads TGTGCCAGCAGCCGTCCGGGACCCCGAGGGCCCGGGGAGCTGTTTTTT. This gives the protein CASSRPGPRGPGELFF.

The DNA of the CDR3 is TGCGCCAGCAGGGAAGATTACACCGGGGAGCTGTTTTTT. Translation: CASREDYTGELFF. The chain uses TRBV5-1 and TRBJ2-2; D unclear. Trimming shortened V by 5 bases and J by 3 bases, and 8 bases separated the two germline ends. This CDR3 contains 13 residues. CDR1 is SGHRS, CDR2 YFSETQ, per germline.

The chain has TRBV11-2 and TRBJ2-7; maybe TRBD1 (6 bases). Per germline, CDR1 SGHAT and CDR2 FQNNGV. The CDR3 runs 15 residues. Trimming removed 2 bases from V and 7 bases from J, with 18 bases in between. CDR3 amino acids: CASSLIWGEQGEQYF. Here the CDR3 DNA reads TGTGCCAGCAGCTTAATCTGGGGAGAGCAGGGGGAGCAGTACTTC.

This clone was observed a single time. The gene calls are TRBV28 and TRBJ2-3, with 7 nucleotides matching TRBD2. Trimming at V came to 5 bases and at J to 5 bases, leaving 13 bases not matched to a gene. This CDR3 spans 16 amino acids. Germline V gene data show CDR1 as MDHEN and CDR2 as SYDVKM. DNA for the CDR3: TGTGCCAGCAGTCCGGCCCGCGGGAGTCTGATAGATACGCAGTATTTT. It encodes CASSPARGSLIDTQYF.

CDR3 DNA: TGTGCCACCAGTGAGGCAGGGGTTACGACCGGGGAGCTGTTTTTT. It codes for CATSEAGVTTGELFF. This chain links TRBV24-1 with TRBJ2-2, with D possibly matching TRBD1 (6 bases). The CDR3 is made up of 15 amino acids. V was shortened by 4 bases and J by 5 bases, with 13 bases between the two germline ends. Germline CDR1 KGHDR, CDR2 SFDVKD.